This TCR beta chain was profiled in a study of T cell responses to AZD1222 COVID-19 vaccine. In germline, CDR1 is SNHLY, CDR2 FYNNEI. V was pared by 7 bases and J by 0 bases, with 8 bases of the junction left unmatched. This CDR3 has 15 amino acids. Regarding this clone: Its target is unknown.

Study outcomes and limitations: Repertoire sampling occurred only after the peak T cell response. At baseline, seropositivity was found in only six or seven AZD1222 recipients. Across the whole spike, CD4 TCRs peaked at regions 160-218 and 743-854.

Clones were sequenced by immunoSEQ multiplex PCR, and TCRdb holds only the in-frame ones, with some missing. The sample holds approximately 97,000 clones, almost 85% seen once. The rearrangement uses TRBV2 and TRBJ2-5; 7 bases agree with TRBD1. The sequence was collected from an adult in good health. Here the sequenced sample was peripheral blood, taken on day 0 of AZD1222 vaccination. The CDR3 sequence: CASNQQGQYQETQYF. Here the CDR3 DNA reads TGTGCCAGCAACCAACAGGGGCAGTACCAAGAGACCCAGTACTTC.